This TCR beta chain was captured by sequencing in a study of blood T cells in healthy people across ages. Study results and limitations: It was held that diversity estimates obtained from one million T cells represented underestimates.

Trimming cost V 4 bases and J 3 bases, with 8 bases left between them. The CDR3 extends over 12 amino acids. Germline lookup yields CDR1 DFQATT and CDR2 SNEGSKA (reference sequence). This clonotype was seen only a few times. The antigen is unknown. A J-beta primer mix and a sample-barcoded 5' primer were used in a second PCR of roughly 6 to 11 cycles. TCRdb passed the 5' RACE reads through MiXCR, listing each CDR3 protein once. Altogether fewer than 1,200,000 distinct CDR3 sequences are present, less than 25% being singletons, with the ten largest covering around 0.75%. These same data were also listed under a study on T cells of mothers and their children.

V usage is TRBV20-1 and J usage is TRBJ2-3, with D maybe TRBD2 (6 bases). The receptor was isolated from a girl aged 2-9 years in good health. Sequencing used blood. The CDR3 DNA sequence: TGCAGTGCTATGGAGGGAACAGATACGCAGTATTTT. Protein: CSAMEGTDTQYF.